The rows below give T cell receptor beta chains drawn from one sample of a study of CD8 T cells in ankylosing spondylitis. TCRdb re-called the 5' RACE reads through MiXCR, storing one row per CDR3 protein. The data contain 390,000 or so distinct CDR3 sequences, more than 20% of them singletons. Sequencing was carried out using blood, either unsorted or a sorted T cell fraction (not recorded which). The receptors come from a male donor with ankylosing spondylitis. Both conserved end residues are part of each CDR3. The order of the fields is V gene, CDR3 protein.

>TRBV19
CASSPTSGRSNQPQHF
>TRBV27
CASSPGRRTEAFF
>TRBV7-2
CASSSSGISYNEQFF
>TRBV24-1
CATSDGTGGGQPQHF
>TRBV3-1
CASSPSVGGDPLNTEAFF
>TRBV7-8
CASSLGRISNQPQHF
>TRBV5-5
CASTFGANTEAFF
>TRBV3-1
CASSHSLAVYEQYF
>TRBV4-1
CASSQEGLRPDTQYF
>TRBV24-1
CATSEAGREDGTQYF
>TRBV4-1
CASSQVTARNSPLHF
>TRBV6-1
CASSPPGFSYNEQFF
>TRBV6-6
CASSYYREEKLFF
>TRBV7-2
CASSLGQLVMNTEAFF
>TRBV5-6
CASTLREQAEIFRYEQYF
>TRBV3-1
CASSQVPARGMNTEAFF
>TRBV6-5
CASSTPAGQGAYEQYF
>TRBV5-1
CASSITTSGRTTDTQYF
>TRBV5-1
CASSLGHPQEAFF
>TRBV5-1
CASSLSLAGGDEQFF
>TRBV27
CASSTGRGGELFF
>TRBV10-3
CAISKNGQGENTGELFF
>TRBV12-3/TRBV12-4
CASTYGTGDTDTQYF
>TRBV7-7
CASSPSGRAVNEQFF
>TRBV29-1
CSAGTVSYEQYF
>TRBV10-3
CAISAGTGETQYF
>TRBV7-2
CASSLVGREASTDTQYF
>TRBV2
CASNVGRDKQFF
>TRBV27
CASSLSRIQPQHF
>TRBV5-6
CASSLGSRQSQETQYF
>TRBV11-2
CASSSGASVLYEQFF
>TRBV5-6
CASSLRLAGGSTDTQYF
>TRBV3-1
CASSQLLASSTDTQYF
>TRBV12-3/TRBV12-4
CASSLSAGGMRGVETQYF
>TRBV7-9
CASSPSYGYTF
>TRBV29-1
CSVPVTGQNTGELFF
>TRBV25-1
CASSERGRGWDTEAFF
>TRBV4-1
CASSQEQGAVSEQFF
>TRBV29-1
CSVNRETEAFF
>TRBV5-1
CASSFYTDLNTGELFF
>TRBV6-1
CASSESGSSYEQYF
>TRBV11-2
CASSILPSGTNEQFF
>TRBV20-1
CSARDFRSGRTDTQYF
>TRBV7-3
CASSVSVPSSGGNIQYF